These 15 T cell receptor beta chains share one sample of origin, sequenced in a study of response to subunit inactivated influenza vaccine. TCRdb used MiXCR to reprocess the RT-PCR reads, holding one entry per CDR3 protein. The sample lists about 700,000 distinct CDR3 sequences; 14% were seen once. The sample in question was PBMCs from blood, obtained roughly 2 weeks before vaccination. These receptor sequences come from a man aged 50-59 years who received an inactivated influenza vaccine.

The rearrangement joins TRBV28 to TRBJ2-7; 9 bases map to TRBD2. The CDR3 length is 15 residues. Germline V gives CDR1 MDHEN, CDR2 SYDVKM. J gave up 3 bases and V 7 bases, and 10 bases lay outside the gene matches. The CDR3 DNA reads as TGTGCCAGCAAGGTAGTAGCGGGAGAGGGCTACGAGCAGTACTTC. Amino acid sequence: CASKVVAGEGYEQYF.

This clonotype was picked up a small number of times. The V gene is TRBV30, the J gene TRBJ2-7, with D tentatively TRBD2 (6 bases). The V end was cut by 3 bases, the J end by 6 bases, with 18 bases between. The germline gives CDR1 GTSNPN, CDR2 SVGIG (reference sequence). The CDR3 sequence is 14 residues long. CDR3 bases: TGTGCCTGGAGCGCGGGGTCCGGGCGAAGCGAGCAGTACTTC. This gives the protein CAWSAGSGRSEQYF.

The chain couples TRBV2 to TRBJ2-5; D is possibly TRBD1 or TRBD2 (5 bases each). This CDR3 region has 13 residues. Germline assignment: CDR1 SNHLY and CDR2 FYNNEI. V was clipped by 11 bases and J by 1 base, with 14 bases between them. Written as DNA, the CDR3 is TGTGCCGGTTCGAGGGGCCTCCAAGAGACCCAGTACTTC. This sequence encodes CAGSRGLQETQYF. The entire variable domain, with the rest obtained from reference TRBV2 and TRBJ2-5, is as follows: EPEVTQTPSHQVTQMGQEVILRCVPISNHLYFYWYRQILGQKVEFLVSFYNNEISEKSEIFDDQFSVERPDGSNFTLKIRSTKLEDSAMYFCAGSRGLQETQYFGPGTRLLVL.

This clonotype occurred a few times. The CDR3: CATSDPSPTGIAGELFF. The CDR3, as DNA: TGTGCCACCAGTGATCCGTCTCCCACAGGGATAGCCGGGGAGCTGTTTTTT. V gene TRBV24-1 combines with J gene TRBJ2-2; D is possibly TRBD1 (6 bases). The CDR3 sequence is 17 residues long. The germline CDR1 and CDR2 sequences are KGHDR and SFDVKD. V lost 3 bases, J lost 6 bases, and 19 bases lay in between.

This clonotype was observed a handful of times. The chain couples TRBV12-3 or TRBV12-4 to TRBJ2-7; D gene ambiguous. The CDR3 has 15 amino acids. The V end was cut by 6 bases, the J end by 7 bases, with 22 bases between. CDR3 region: CASSPSVLAAREQYF. CDR3 nucleotides: TGTGCCAGCAGCCCATCAGTTTTGGCGGCTAGGGAGCAGTACTTC.

This clonotype was seen only a few times. V gene TRBV21-1 combines with J gene TRBJ2-7; TRBD1 was called by the table and not checked on the DNA. TRBV21-1 is termed a pseudogene. The CDR3 is made up of 15 amino acids. The DNA of the CDR3 is TGTGCCAGCAGCAAACGGCAACGGGATCCCTACGAGCAGTACTTC. Translated, it gives CASSKRQRDPYEQYF.

At least ten counts were recorded for this clonotype. The V call is TRBV7-9, the J call TRBJ2-2, with unresolved D. Germline V gene lookup returns CDR1 SEHNR and CDR2 FQNEAQ (reference sequence). Trimming removed 3 bases at V and 2 bases at J, with 10 bases between. The CDR3 is made up of 15 amino acids. The CDR3 DNA follows: TGTGCCAGCAGCTTCTCCGGGCCAAACACCGGGGAGCTGTTTTTT. Translating gives CASSFSGPNTGELFF.

The chain has TRBV13 and TRBJ2-3; 15 positions match TRBD2. Germline V gene sequence: CDR1 PRHDT, CDR2 FYEKMQ (reference sequence). The CDR3 covers 18 residues. J gave up 4 bases and V 5 bases, and 10 bases lay outside the gene matches. CDR3 amino acids: CASSKGTSGRTGADTQYF. DNA of the CDR3: TGTGCCAGCAGCAAAGGGACTAGCGGGAGGACGGGGGCAGATACGCAGTATTTT.

Many counts were recorded for this clonotype. The J gene is TRBJ2-1, the V gene TRBV5-1; 10 nucleotides agree with TRBD2. Germline trimming cut 5 bases from V and 2 bases from J; bases unmatched to any gene: 4. Germline V gives CDR1 SGHRS, CDR2 YFSETQ. The CDR3 totals 15 residues. As DNA, the CDR3 is TGCGCCAGCAGTCCTAGCGGGAGCCCCTACAATGAGCAGTTCTTC. Its protein is CASSPSGSPYNEQFF. Combining the CDR3 with reference TRBV5-1 and TRBJ2-1 gives the whole variable domain KAGVTQTPRYLIKTRGQQVTLSCSPISGHRSVSWYQQTPGQGLQFLFEYFSETQRNKGNFPGRFSGRQFSNSRSEMNVSTLELGDSALYLCASSPSGSPYNEQFFGPGTRLTVL.

The V gene is TRBV12-3 or TRBV12-4, the J gene TRBJ1-6, with TRBD1 matching 9 bases. Trimming removed 2 bases from V and 11 bases from J; junction bases left unmatched: 4. The CDR3 sequence is 14 residues long. The CDR3 loop reads CASSLNRGLTPLHF. CDR3 DNA: TGTGCCAGCAGTTTAAACAGGGGGCTGACACCCCTCCACTTT.

This clonotype turned up a few times. The chain carries TRBV7-2 and TRBJ1-1, with TRBD1 matching 9 bases. The CDR3 totals 16 residues. From germline, CDR1 is SGHTA and CDR2 FQGNSA. V dropped 4 bases and J dropped 1; count of bases not matched to a gene: 7. CDR3 nucleotides: TGTGCCAGCAGCTGGGGGGACAGGGAGACGAACACTGAAGCTTTCTTT. It yields the protein CASSWGDRETNTEAFF. Combining the CDR3 with reference TRBV7-2 and TRBJ1-1 gives the whole variable domain GAGVSQSPSNKVTEKGKDVELRCDPISGHTALYWYRQSLGQGLEFLIYFQGNSAPDKSGLPSDRFSAERTGGSVSTLTIQRTQQEDSAVYLCASSWGDRETNTEAFFGQGTRLTVV.

This clonotype was found a few times. V is TRBV4-3 and J is TRBJ2-7; 7 bases map to TRBD2. Looked up from germline, CDR1 is LGHNA and CDR2 is YSLEER. This CDR3 has 15 amino acids. Trimming removed 1 base from V and 3 bases from J; junction bases left unmatched: 6. The CDR3 here is CASSQAAGEGYEQYF. The CDR3 nucleotides are TGCGCCAGCAGCCAAGCGGCGGGAGAGGGCTACGAGCAGTACTTC.

This clonotype has a handful of counts. This sequence joins TRBV3-1 and TRBJ1-4; D is uncertain. V was trimmed by 2 bases and J by 3 bases, leaving 13 bases between them. CDR1 and CDR2 from the germline V gene are LGHDT and YNNKEL (reference sequence). The CDR3 length is 16 residues. In DNA form, the CDR3 reads TGTGCCAGCAGCCAACTTTCGGGGAAGTCTAATGAAAAACTGTTTTTT. It encodes CASSQLSGKSNEKLFF.

J is TRBJ2-7 and V is TRBV15; D remains unclear. This CDR3 region has 15 residues. Germline CDR1 and CDR2: LNHNV and YYDKDF (reference sequence). Trimming stripped 0 bases from V and 0 bases from J, with 9 bases between. The CDR3 DNA follows: TGTGCCACCAGCAGAGATCGCACGAGCTCCTACGAGCAGTACTTC. Protein sequence: CATSRDRTSSYEQYF.

The gene calls are TRBV5-1 and TRBJ1-2; possibly TRBD1 for D (6 bases). The germline gives CDR1 SGHRS, CDR2 YFSETQ. Trimming took off 4 bases at V and 5 bases at J, with 24 bases between the two ends. This CDR3 region has 17 residues. CDR3 DNA sequence: TGCGCCAGCAGCCCACGACCCGGGACACTTTACACTTATGGCTACACCTTC. Its protein product is CASSPRPGTLYTYGYTF.